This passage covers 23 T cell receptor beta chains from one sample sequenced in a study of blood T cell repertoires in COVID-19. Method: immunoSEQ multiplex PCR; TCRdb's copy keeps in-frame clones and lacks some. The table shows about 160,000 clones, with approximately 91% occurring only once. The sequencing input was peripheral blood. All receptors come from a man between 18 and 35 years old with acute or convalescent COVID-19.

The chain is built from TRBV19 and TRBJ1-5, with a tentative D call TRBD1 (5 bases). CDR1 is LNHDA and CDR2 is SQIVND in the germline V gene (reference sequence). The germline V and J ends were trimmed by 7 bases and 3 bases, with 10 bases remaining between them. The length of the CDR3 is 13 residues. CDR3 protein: CASNDRDNQPQHF. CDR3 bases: TGTGCCAGTAATGACAGAGACAATCAGCCCCAGCATTTT.

CDR3: CASSEGRVTNEKLFF. The DNA for the CDR3 is TGTGCCAGCAGCGAGGGCAGGGTGACTAATGAAAAACTGTTTTTT. V is TRBV9 and J is TRBJ1-4; D possibly corresponds to TRBD1 (5 bases). The ends were cut back, 3 bases at V and 2 bases at J, with 11 bases in the middle. Germline loops: CDR1 SGDLS, CDR2 YYNGEE. This CDR3 is built from 15 residues.

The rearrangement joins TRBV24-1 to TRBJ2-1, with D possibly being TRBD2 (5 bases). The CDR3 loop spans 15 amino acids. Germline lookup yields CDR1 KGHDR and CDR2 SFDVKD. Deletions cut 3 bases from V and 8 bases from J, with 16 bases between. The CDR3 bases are TGTGCCACCAGTGATCCGTCACTAGAGTCCTATGAGCAGTTCTTC. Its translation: CATSDPSLESYEQFF.

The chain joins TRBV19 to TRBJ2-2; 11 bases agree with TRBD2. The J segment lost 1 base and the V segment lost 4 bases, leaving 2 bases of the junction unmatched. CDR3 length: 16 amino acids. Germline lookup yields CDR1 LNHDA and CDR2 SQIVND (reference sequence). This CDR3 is CASSNGLAGNTGELFF. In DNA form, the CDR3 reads TGTGCCAGTAGTAACGGACTAGCGGGGAACACCGGGGAGCTGTTTTTT.

Written as DNA, the CDR3 is TGCGCCAGCAGCTCGGGGGAAAATCAGCCCCAGCATTTT. It is translated as CASSSGENQPQHF. V and J are TRBV5-1 and TRBJ1-5; TRBD1 is a possible D gene (5 bases). Germline V gene sequence: CDR1 SGHRS, CDR2 YFSETQ. The CDR3 has 13 residues. The germline V and J ends were trimmed by 3 bases and 4 bases, with 8 bases remaining between them.

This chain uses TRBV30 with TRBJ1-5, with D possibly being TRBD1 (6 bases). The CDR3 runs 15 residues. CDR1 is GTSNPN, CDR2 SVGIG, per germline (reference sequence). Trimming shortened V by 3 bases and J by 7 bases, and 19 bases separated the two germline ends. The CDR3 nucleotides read TGTGCCTGGAGCGTAGGGGGGGTTCTGGGACAGCCCCAGCATTTT. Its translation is CAWSVGGVLGQPQHF.

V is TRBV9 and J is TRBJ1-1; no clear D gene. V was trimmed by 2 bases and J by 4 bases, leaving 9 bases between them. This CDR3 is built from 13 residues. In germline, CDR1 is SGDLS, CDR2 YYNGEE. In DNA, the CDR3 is TGTGCCAGCAGCGTCTGGGAGGGCACTGAAGCTTTCTTT. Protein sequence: CASSVWEGTEAFF.

The CDR3: CASSIGHNYGYTF. DNA for the CDR3: TGTGCCAGTAGTATAGGGCATAACTATGGCTACACCTTC. The J gene is TRBJ1-2, the V gene TRBV19; D is ambiguous. Germline V lookup: CDR1 LNHDA, CDR2 SQIVND (reference sequence). Trimming stripped 1 base from V and 1 base from J, with 4 bases between. This CDR3 has 13 residues.

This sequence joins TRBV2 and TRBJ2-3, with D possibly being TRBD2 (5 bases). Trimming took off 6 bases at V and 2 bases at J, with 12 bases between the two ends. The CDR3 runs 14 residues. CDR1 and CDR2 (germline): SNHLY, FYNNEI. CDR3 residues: CASREASNTDTQYF. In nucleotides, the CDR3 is TGTGCCAGCAGGGAGGCGAGCAACACAGATACGCAGTATTTT.

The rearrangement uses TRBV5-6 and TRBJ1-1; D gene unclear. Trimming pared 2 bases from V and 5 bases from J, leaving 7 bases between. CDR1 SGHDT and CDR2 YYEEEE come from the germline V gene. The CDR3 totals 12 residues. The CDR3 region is CASSFPGTEAFF. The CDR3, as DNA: TGTGCCAGCAGCTTTCCGGGAACTGAAGCTTTCTTT.

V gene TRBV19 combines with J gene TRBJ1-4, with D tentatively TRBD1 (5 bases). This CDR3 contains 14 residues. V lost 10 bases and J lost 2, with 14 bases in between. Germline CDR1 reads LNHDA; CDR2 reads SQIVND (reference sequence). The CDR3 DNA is TGTGCCACCATTGCAGGGCGCACTAATGAAAAACTGTTTTTT. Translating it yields CATIAGRTNEKLFF. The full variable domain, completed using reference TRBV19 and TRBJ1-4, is DGGITQSPKYLFRKEGQNVTLSCEQNLNHDAMYWYRQDPGQGLRLIYYSQIVNDFQKGDIAEGYSVSREKKESFPLTVTSAQKNPTAFYLCATIAGRTNEKLFFGSGTQLSVL.

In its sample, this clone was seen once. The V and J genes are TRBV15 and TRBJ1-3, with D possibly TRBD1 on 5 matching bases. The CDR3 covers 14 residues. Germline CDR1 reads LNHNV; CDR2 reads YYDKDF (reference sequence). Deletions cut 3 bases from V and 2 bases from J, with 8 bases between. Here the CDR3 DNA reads TGTGCCACCAGCAGCGGCAGGGCTGGAAACACCATATATTTT. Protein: CATSSGRAGNTIYF.

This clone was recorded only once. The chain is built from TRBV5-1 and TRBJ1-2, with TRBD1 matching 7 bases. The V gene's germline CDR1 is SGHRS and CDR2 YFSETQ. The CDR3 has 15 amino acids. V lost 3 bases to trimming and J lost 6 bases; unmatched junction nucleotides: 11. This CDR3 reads CASSSWLGTEDGYTF. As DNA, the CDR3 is TGCGCCAGCAGCTCTTGGCTTGGGACAGAAGATGGCTACACCTTC.

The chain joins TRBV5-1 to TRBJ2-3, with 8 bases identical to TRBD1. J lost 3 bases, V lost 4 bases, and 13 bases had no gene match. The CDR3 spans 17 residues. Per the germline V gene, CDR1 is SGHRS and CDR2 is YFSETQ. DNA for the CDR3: TGCGCCAGCAGCCCAGCGCCGGGACAGGCGGTAACAGATACGCAGTATTTT. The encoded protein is CASSPAPGQAVTDTQYF.

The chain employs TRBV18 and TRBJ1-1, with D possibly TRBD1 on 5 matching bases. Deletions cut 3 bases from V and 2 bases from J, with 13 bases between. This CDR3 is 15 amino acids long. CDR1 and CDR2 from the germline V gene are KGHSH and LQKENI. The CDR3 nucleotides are TGTGCCAGCTCACCGTTGGACACAAGCAACACTGAAGCTTTCTTT. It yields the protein CASSPLDTSNTEAFF.

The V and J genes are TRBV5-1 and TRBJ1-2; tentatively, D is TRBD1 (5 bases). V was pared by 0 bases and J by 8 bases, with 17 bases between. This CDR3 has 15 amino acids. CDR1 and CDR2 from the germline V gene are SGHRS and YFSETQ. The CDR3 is CASSLETAGMGGYTF. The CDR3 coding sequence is TGCGCCAGCAGCTTGGAGACAGCGGGAATGGGGGGCTACACCTTC.

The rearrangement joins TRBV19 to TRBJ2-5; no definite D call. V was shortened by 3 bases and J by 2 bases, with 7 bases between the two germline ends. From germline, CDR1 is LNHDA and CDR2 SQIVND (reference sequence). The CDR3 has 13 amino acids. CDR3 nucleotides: TGTGCCAGTAGTATTGACACTCAAGAGACCCAGTACTTC. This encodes CASSIDTQETQYF.

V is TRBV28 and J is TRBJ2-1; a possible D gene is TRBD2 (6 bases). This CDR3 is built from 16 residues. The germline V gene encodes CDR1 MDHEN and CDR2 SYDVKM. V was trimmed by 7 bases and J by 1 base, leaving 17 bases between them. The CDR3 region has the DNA TGTGCCAGCAAGGACAACTTCGGGGGATCCTACAATGAGCAGTTCTTC. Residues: CASKDNFGGSYNEQFF.

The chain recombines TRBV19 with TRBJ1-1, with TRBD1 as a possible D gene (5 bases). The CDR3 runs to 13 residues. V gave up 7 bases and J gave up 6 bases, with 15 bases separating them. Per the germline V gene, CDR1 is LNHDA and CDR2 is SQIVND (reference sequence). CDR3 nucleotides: TGTGCCAGTATTAGGGGCGGTGGCGCTGAAGCTTTCTTT. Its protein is CASIRGGGAEAFF.

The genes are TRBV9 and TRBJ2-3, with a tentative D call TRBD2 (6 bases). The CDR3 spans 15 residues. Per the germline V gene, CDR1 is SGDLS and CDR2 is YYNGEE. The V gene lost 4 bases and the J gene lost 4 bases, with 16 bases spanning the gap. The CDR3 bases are TGTGCCAGCAGCTACAGCGGGTCCGAGCCAGATACGCAGTATTTT. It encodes CASSYSGSEPDTQYF.

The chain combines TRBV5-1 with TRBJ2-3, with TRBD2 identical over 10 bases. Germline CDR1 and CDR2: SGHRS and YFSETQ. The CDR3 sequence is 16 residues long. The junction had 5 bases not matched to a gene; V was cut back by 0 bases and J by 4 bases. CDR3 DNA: TGCGCCAGCAGCTTGGTGTCTAGCGGGAGTTCAGATACGCAGTATTTT. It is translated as CASSLVSSGSSDTQYF.

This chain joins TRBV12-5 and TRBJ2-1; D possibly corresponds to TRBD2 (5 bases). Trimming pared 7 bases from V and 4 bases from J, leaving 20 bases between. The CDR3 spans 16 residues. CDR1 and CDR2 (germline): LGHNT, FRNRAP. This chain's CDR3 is CASATFSGGFYNEQFF. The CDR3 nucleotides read TGTGCTAGTGCCACTTTTTCCGGCGGGTTTTACAATGAGCAGTTCTTC. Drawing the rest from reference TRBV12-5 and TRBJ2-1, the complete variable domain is DARVTQTPRHKVTEMGQEVTMRCQPILGHNTVFWYRQTMMQGLELLAYFRNRAPLDDSGMPKDRFSAEMPDATLATLKIQPSEPRDSAVYFCASATFSGGFYNEQFFGPGTRLTVL.

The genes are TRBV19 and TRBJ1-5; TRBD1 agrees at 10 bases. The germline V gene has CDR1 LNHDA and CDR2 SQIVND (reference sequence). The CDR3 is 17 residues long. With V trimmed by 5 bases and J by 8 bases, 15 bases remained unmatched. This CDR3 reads CASSVKSWDRGLEPQHF. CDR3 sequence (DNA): TGTGCCAGTAGTGTAAAGTCCTGGGACAGGGGCCTGGAGCCCCAGCATTTT.